Below are 17 T cell receptor beta chains sequenced from a single sample in a study of OX40 agonist ivuxolimab in advanced cancers. The data were produced by immunoSEQ multiplex PCR, yet TCRdb's version contains in-frame clones alone and is incomplete. Of about 50,000 clones listed, approximately 83% are singletons. This specimen was CD4+ or CD8+ T cells sorted from blood, taken in a trial of the OX40 agonist ivuxolimab. These receptors originate from an adult with an advanced solid tumor such as melanoma, head and neck, liver or kidney cancer.

The rearrangement joins TRBV6-1 to TRBJ2-7, with unresolved D. Germline CDR1 reads MNHNS; CDR2 reads SASEGT. This CDR3 region has 12 residues. The V end was cut by 2 bases, the J end by 5 bases, with 7 bases between. CDR3 sequence (DNA): TGTGCCAGCAGTGAAACTGGACACGAGCAGTACTTC. It specifies CASSETGHEQYF.

The chain is built from TRBV5-6 and TRBJ2-1; the D is unclear. CDR3 length: 14 residues. Germline V lookup: CDR1 SGHDT, CDR2 YYEEEE. V was shortened by 1 base and J by 7 bases, with 12 bases between the two germline ends. The CDR3 sequence: CASSLRRAWNEQFF. The CDR3 DNA follows: TGTGCCAGCAGCTTGAGAAGGGCATGGAATGAGCAGTTCTTC.

This rearrangement joins TRBV7-8 to TRBJ2-2; D may match TRBD1 or TRBD2 (5 bases each). The ends were cut back, 5 bases at V and 0 bases at J, with 19 bases in the middle. This CDR3 region has 18 residues. Germline V gives CDR1 SGHVS, CDR2 FQNEAQ. CDR3 nucleotides: TGTGCCAGCAGCCCAAGGGTTGGGGGATCCGCGAACACCGGGGAGCTGTTTTTT. Translating gives CASSPRVGGSANTGELFF.

Comment on this clone: Sequence at one end of the junction differs from germline and may be a read error. V is TRBV6-1 and J is TRBJ2-4; D possibly corresponds to TRBD1 (6 bases). The CDR3 length is 13 residues. In germline, CDR1 is MNHNS, CDR2 SASEGT. CDR3 sequence (DNA): TGTGCCAGCAGCGAAGAAACAGGGAACATTCAGTACTTC. Its translation: CASSEETGNIQYF.

The chain joins TRBV2 to TRBJ1-5; 8 nucleotides align to TRBD1. V lost 3 bases, J lost 7 bases, and 8 bases stayed unmatched. The CDR3 is made up of 15 amino acids. Germline assignment: CDR1 SNHLY and CDR2 FYNNEI. This CDR3 is CASSEDRAIIQPQHF. CDR3 coding DNA: TGTGCCAGCAGTGAGGACAGGGCGATTATACAGCCCCAGCATTTT.

This chain uses TRBV7-2 with TRBJ2-1, with D maybe TRBD2 (7 bases). The ends were cut back, 1 base at V and 0 bases at J, with 16 bases in the middle. Germline V CDR1 and CDR2: SGHTA, FQGNSA. This CDR3 is built from 18 residues. CDR3: CASSLVGGGKSSYNEQFF. As DNA, the CDR3 is TGTGCCAGCAGCTTAGTAGGGGGAGGGAAGAGCTCCTACAATGAGCAGTTCTTC.

V and J are TRBV7-3 and TRBJ2-5; 7 bases match TRBD2. The CDR3 length is 16 residues. Trimming cost V 2 bases and J 11 bases; bases outside gene matches: 17. Germline V CDR1 and CDR2: SGHTA, FQGTGA. CDR3: CASSLWSTSRTQEQYF. CDR3 DNA sequence: TGTGCCAGCAGCTTATGGTCGACTAGCCGGACACAGGAGCAGTACTTC.

On this clone: The germline gene is not matched at one end of the junction; a read error may be the cause. At the DNA level, this CDR3 is encoded by other sequences in the same sample as well. The CDR3 loop is CASSLLGGDEQYF. The CDR3 region has the DNA TGCGCCAGCAGCCTACTCGGGGGGGACGAGCAGTACTTC. The V call is TRBV11-3, the J call TRBJ2-7, with 8 positions matching TRBD2. The CDR3 contains 13 residues. CDR1 is SGHNT and CDR2 is YENEEA in the germline V gene. Full variable domain (outside the CDR3, taken from reference TRBV11-3 and TRBJ2-7): EAGVVQSPRYKIIEKKQPVAFWCNPISGHNTLYWYLQNLGQGPELLIRYENEEAVDDSQLPKDRFSAERLKGVDSTLKIQPAELGDSAVYLCASSLLGGDEQYFGPGTRLTVT.

The chain carries TRBV7-9 and TRBJ1-3; D remains ambiguous. Trimming left V 4 bases short and J 0 bases short, with 7 bases between. There are 14 residues in the CDR3. The germline V gene encodes CDR1 SEHNR and CDR2 FQNEAQ (reference sequence). CDR3: CASSSGGSGNTIYF. CDR3 nucleotides: TGTGCCAGCAGCTCCGGAGGCTCTGGAAACACCATATATTTT.

The genes are TRBV5-1 and TRBJ2-5; tentatively, D is TRBD1 (6 bases). Trimming pared 4 bases from V and 2 bases from J, leaving 18 bases between. Germline V CDR1 and CDR2: SGHRS, YFSETQ. The CDR3 extends over 16 amino acids. CDR3 sequence reads: CASSPTTGFGQETQYF. In nucleotides, the CDR3 is TGCGCCAGCAGCCCAACCACAGGGTTTGGGCAAGAGACCCAGTACTTC. Using reference TRBV5-1 and TRBJ2-5 for the parts outside the CDR3, the full variable domain is KAGVTQTPRYLIKTRGQQVTLSCSPISGHRSVSWYQQTPGQGLQFLFEYFSETQRNKGNFPGRFSGRQFSNSRSEMNVSTLELGDSALYLCASSPTTGFGQETQYFGPGTRLLVL.

This clone is a singleton in its sample. The chain links TRBV19 to TRBJ1-1; 8 nucleotides line up with TRBD1. The germline V gene has CDR1 LNHDA and CDR2 SQIVND (reference sequence). The CDR3 runs 14 residues. Trimming cost V 5 bases and J 6 bases; bases outside gene matches: 8. This CDR3 is CASSDRTGKAEAFF. Here the CDR3 DNA reads TGTGCCAGTAGTGACCGGACAGGGAAGGCTGAAGCTTTCTTT.

The chain employs TRBV19 and TRBJ2-1; perhaps TRBD2 as D (5 bases). Germline V gives CDR1 LNHDA, CDR2 SQIVND (reference sequence). This CDR3 region has 15 residues. The V end was cut by 3 bases, the J end by 8 bases, with 17 bases between. CDR3 loop: CASSIDRGLSDEQFF. DNA of the CDR3: TGTGCCAGTAGTATCGATCGGGGATTATCGGATGAGCAGTTCTTC.

The gene calls are TRBV18 and TRBJ2-7; 8 positions agree with TRBD2. With 1 base clipped from V and 2 bases from J, the junction kept 16 bases outside the gene matches. The CDR3 length is 19 residues. From germline, CDR1 is KGHSH and CDR2 LQKENI. CDR3 sequence (DNA): TGTGCCAGCTCACCACTCGGTGCAACTAGCGGAAATACCCCCTACGAGCAGTACTTC. Translation gives CASSPLGATSGNTPYEQYF.

This clone was found once. The chain uses TRBV4-3 and TRBJ1-2; 9 positions agree with TRBD1. The CDR3 is made up of 14 amino acids. J lost 8 bases, V lost 0 bases, and 4 bases had no gene match. CDR1 and CDR2 from the germline V gene are LGHNA and YSLEER. CDR3 in DNA: TGCGCCAGCAGCCAAGAGGGGACAGGGTACGGCTACACCTTC. Its protein product is CASSQEGTGYGYTF.

This clone was seen more than once but under ten times. This chain uses TRBV7-9 with TRBJ2-1, with no clear D. Looked up from germline, CDR1 is SEHNR and CDR2 is FQNEAQ (reference sequence). V was cut by 4 bases and J by 7 bases, with 5 bases left in between. This CDR3 has 11 residues. The CDR3 sequence: CASSSGNEQFF. The CDR3, as DNA: TGTGCCAGCAGCTCCGGGAATGAGCAGTTCTTC.

Only a few counts were recorded for this clone. The V call is TRBV9, the J call TRBJ1-1; perhaps TRBD1 as D (5 bases). Trimming removed 4 bases from V and 4 bases from J, with 14 bases in between. Germline V gene sequence: CDR1 SGDLS, CDR2 YYNGEE. CDR3 length: 14 amino acids. The CDR3 region has the DNA TGTGCCAGCAGCCGGGACTCCTTCGGCACTGAAGCTTTCTTT. Translated: CASSRDSFGTEAFF. Combining the CDR3 with reference TRBV9 and TRBJ1-1 gives the whole variable domain DSGVTQTPKHLITATGQRVTLRCSPRSGDLSVYWYQQSLDQGLQFLIQYYNGEERAKGNILERFSAQQFPDLHSELNLSSLELGDSALYFCASSRDSFGTEAFFGQGTRLTVV.

V is TRBV25-1 and J is TRBJ2-7; D not resolved. CDR3 length: 11 residues. The germline CDR1 and CDR2 sequences are MGHDK and SYGVNS. V was shortened by 3 bases and J by 5 bases, with 5 bases between the two germline ends. In DNA, the CDR3 is TGTGCCAGCAGTGACACTAACGAGCAGTACTTC. Amino acid sequence: CASSDTNEQYF.